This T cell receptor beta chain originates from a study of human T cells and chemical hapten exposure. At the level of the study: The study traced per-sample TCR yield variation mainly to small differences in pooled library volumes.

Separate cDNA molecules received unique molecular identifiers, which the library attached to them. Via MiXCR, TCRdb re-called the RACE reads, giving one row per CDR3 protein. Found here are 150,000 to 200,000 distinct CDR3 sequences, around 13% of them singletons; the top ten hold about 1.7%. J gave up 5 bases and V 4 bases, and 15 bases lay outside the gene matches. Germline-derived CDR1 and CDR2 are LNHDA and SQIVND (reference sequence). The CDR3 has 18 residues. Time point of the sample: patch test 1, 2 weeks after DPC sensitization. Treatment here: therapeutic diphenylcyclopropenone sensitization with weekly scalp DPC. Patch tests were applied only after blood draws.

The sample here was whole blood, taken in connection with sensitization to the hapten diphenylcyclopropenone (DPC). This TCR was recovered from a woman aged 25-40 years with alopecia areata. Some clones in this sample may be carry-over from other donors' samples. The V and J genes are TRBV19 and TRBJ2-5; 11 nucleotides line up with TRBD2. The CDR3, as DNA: TGTGCCAGTAGTAGGGGCTCCCTAGCGGGGGGACCGAAGGAGACCCAGTACTTC. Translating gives CASSRGSLAGGPKETQYF.